This T cell receptor (beta chain) derives from a study of identical twins. Study-wide points: Sharing of beta out-of-frame sequences by twins showed a weaker excess.

This clonotype was detected ten times or more. Its antigen is currently unknown. Healthy Caucasian donors formed the entire cohort. Germline assignment: CDR1 DFQATT and CDR2 SNEGSKA (reference sequence). This CDR3 comprises 12 residues. V gave up 3 bases and J gave up 0 bases, with 6 bases separating them. Unique molecular identifiers were present on cDNA, and template switching added a universal primer site. From the 5' RACE reads, TCRdb called clonotypes with MiXCR, one entry per CDR3 protein. Among about 250,000 distinct CDR3 sequences listed, more than 13% were seen once. The V and J genes are TRBV20-1 and TRBJ2-7, with TRBD2 as a possible D gene (6 bases). The sample taken for sequencing was memory (CD45RO+) T cells sorted from blood. The source of this sequence is a woman under 30 in good health. The CDR3 protein is CSASGSSYEQYF. The CDR3 coding sequence is TGCAGTGCTAGCGGGAGCTCCTACGAGCAGTACTTC.